This T cell receptor (beta chain) was captured by sequencing in a study of T cell repertoires in cytomegalovirus infection. Study-wide context: Public TCR beta signatures marked donors with CMV infection and the matching HLA. Study results and limitations: The ex vivo response was dominated by HLA-C-restricted CMV-specific TCR beta clonotypes.

From germline, CDR1 is SGDLS and CDR2 YYNGEE. The CDR3 sequence is 18 residues long. Trimming stripped 3 bases from V and 2 bases from J, with 18 bases between. Each CDR3 protein gets one entry after TCRdb re-called the reads with MiXCR. The data hold about 140,000 distinct CDR3 sequences, with about 6.5% observed a single time. This clonotype was observed many times. Its specificity is unknown. The TCR comes from a human donor in good health (CMV status not recorded). Some clones in this sample may be carry-over from other donors' samples. Sequenced sample: PBMCs. The genes are TRBV9 and TRBJ2-6; tentatively, D is TRBD1 (6 bases). The CDR3 DNA reads as TGTGCCAGCAGCGAGAGTCAACAGGGACCCCCTGGGGCCAACGTCCTGACTTTC. It specifies CASSESQQGPPGANVLTF.